The 32 T cell receptor beta chains below come from one sample, sequenced in a study of naive and memory T cell subsets. Both TRBC1 and TRBC2 were covered by a beta constant-region primer of two equimolar oligonucleotides. TCRdb redid the calling of the UMI-ligation and nested PCR reads with MiXCR, one entry per CDR3 protein. Of 70,000 to 95,000 distinct CDR3 sequences listed, 7% to 7.5% are singletons. What was sequenced was central memory CD4+ T cells from blood. The receptors here all came from a human donor in good health.

This clonotype was seen many times. The chain uses TRBV19 and TRBJ2-6, with D perhaps matching TRBD1 or TRBD2 (5 bases each). This CDR3 comprises 16 residues. Per germline, CDR1 LNHDA and CDR2 SQIVND (reference sequence). The V end was cut by 3 bases, the J end by 2 bases, with 11 bases between. The CDR3 coding sequence is TGTGCCAGTAGTATGGGACGTACACCTGGGGCCAACGTCCTGACTTTC. Its translation: CASSMGRTPGANVLTF.

The rearrangement links TRBV7-9 to TRBJ2-1; D gene unclear. The V end was cut by 1 base, the J end by 7 bases, with 2 bases between. This CDR3 is 11 amino acids long. The germline CDR1 and CDR2 sequences are SEHNR and FQNEAQ (reference sequence). The CDR3 sequence is CASSLENEQFF. CDR3 nucleotides: TGTGCCAGCAGCTTAGAGAATGAGCAGTTCTTC.

The rearrangement uses TRBV18 and TRBJ2-5; the match to TRBD1 covers 8 bases. V shed 0 bases, J shed 3 bases, and the junction held 6 bases outside the gene matches. Germline V lookup: CDR1 KGHSH, CDR2 LQKENI. CDR3 length equals 16 residues. In DNA form, the CDR3 reads TGTGCCAGCTCACCACCGAGTAACAGGGGGAAAGAGACCCAGTACTTC. Encoded protein: CASSPPSNRGKETQYF.

There are many counts of this clonotype. The V call is TRBV4-3, the J call TRBJ2-2; 13 bases line up with TRBD2. This CDR3 is 19 amino acids long. Trimming cost V 0 bases and J 1 base; bases outside gene matches: 5. Germline CDR1 reads LGHNA; CDR2 reads YSLEER. In nucleotides, the CDR3 is TGCGCCAGCAGCCAAGATCTCCGGACTAGCGGGGGGAACACCGGGGAGCTGTTTTTT. Its translation: CASSQDLRTSGGNTGELFF.

This clonotype was seen at least ten times. The chain carries TRBV12-3 or TRBV12-4 and TRBJ1-5, with TRBD1 matching over 11 bases. V trimming: 6 bases; J trimming: 7 bases; junction bases outside the gene matches: 5. The CDR3 has 14 amino acids. CDR3 in amino acids: CASRPGQGAQPQHF. The CDR3 DNA reads as TGTGCCAGCAGACCAGGACAGGGGGCCCAGCCCCAGCATTTT.

This chain connects TRBV9 to TRBJ2-7; TRBD1 aligns across 9 bases. From germline, CDR1 is SGDLS and CDR2 YYNGEE. This CDR3 is 16 amino acids long. V dropped 2 bases and J dropped 2; count of bases not matched to a gene: 8. The CDR3 sequence is CASSVSGGQGPYEQYF. CDR3 bases: TGTGCCAGCAGCGTCTCCGGGGGACAGGGCCCCTACGAGCAGTACTTC.

In this sample, this clonotype turned up a few times. This sequence joins TRBV7-2 and TRBJ1-5; a weak D match, TRBD1 (5 bases). The germline V gene encodes CDR1 SGHTA and CDR2 FQGNSA. The CDR3 sequence is 14 residues long. The V end lost 5 bases, the J end lost 7 bases, and 15 bases lay between the germline ends. The CDR3 region is CASSPEGFLQPQHF. The CDR3 DNA is TGTGCCAGCAGCCCAGAGGGGTTCCTCCAGCCCCAGCATTTT.

This clonotype came up many times. This CDR3 reads CASSPPQLWQYF. CDR3 DNA: TGTGCCAGCTCCCCGCCCCAGCTCTGGCAGTACTTC. The chain carries TRBV2 and TRBJ2-7, with D hard to call. Germline V gene data show CDR1 as SNHLY and CDR2 as FYNNEI. The CDR3 totals 12 residues. Trimming left V 8 bases short and J 9 bases short, with 17 bases between.

This clonotype was seen repeatedly, ten times or more. The gene calls are TRBV7-2 and TRBJ1-4; D is unclear. The CDR3 covers 14 residues. The germline V gene encodes CDR1 SGHTA and CDR2 FQGNSA. V was clipped by 6 bases and J by 0 bases, with 8 bases between them. The CDR3 sequence: CASSLLATNEKLFF. The CDR3, as DNA: TGTGCCAGCAGTTTACTTGCAACTAATGAAAAACTGTTTTTT.

The V call is TRBV5-4, the J call TRBJ2-5; perhaps TRBD2 as D (5 bases). From germline, CDR1 is SGHNT and CDR2 YYREEE (reference sequence). The CDR3 sequence is 13 residues long. Trimming removed 1 base at V and 9 bases at J, with 13 bases between. CDR3 DNA sequence: TGTGCCAGCAGCTTGCGTACAGTCGGGGCCCAGTACTTC. Translation gives CASSLRTVGAQYF.

This clonotype appeared many times. CDR3 nucleotides: TGCGCCAGCAGCCAATCCAGTGGGTCGGGGGGCTATGGCTACACCTTC. As protein: CASSQSSGSGGYGYTF. The J gene is TRBJ1-2, the V gene TRBV4-3; D possibly corresponds to TRBD1 (5 bases). The germline V and J ends were trimmed by 2 bases and 4 bases, with 17 bases remaining between them. This CDR3 has 16 residues. Germline lookup yields CDR1 LGHNA and CDR2 YSLEER.

This clonotype came up many times. The chain carries TRBV20-1 and TRBJ1-4; D might be TRBD1 (5 bases). The V gene's germline CDR1 is DFQATT and CDR2 SNEGSKA (reference sequence). V was clipped by 6 bases and J by 3 bases, with 8 bases between them. This CDR3 is built from 12 residues. The DNA of the CDR3 is TGCAGTGCCACGGGGGCTAATGAAAAACTGTTTTTT. Encoded protein: CSATGANEKLFF.

This clonotype appeared many times. The CDR3 spells CSASNKGSGALGRSNQPQHF. CDR3 nucleotide sequence: TGCAGTGCTAGTAACAAGGGTAGTGGGGCGCTGGGCCGTAGCAATCAGCCCCAGCATTTT. The chain uses TRBV20-1 and TRBJ1-5; TRBD1 is a possible D gene (5 bases). Germline values: CDR1 DFQATT, CDR2 SNEGSKA (reference sequence). V was clipped by 3 bases and J by 0 bases, with 27 bases between them. The CDR3 is 20 residues long.

This clonotype showed up many times. This chain uses TRBV29-1 with TRBJ2-5, with 7 positions matching TRBD2. The CDR3 extends over 12 amino acids. In germline, CDR1 is SQVTM, CDR2 ANQGSEA. V lost 4 bases and J lost 4; bases outside the gene matches: 3. CDR3 loop: CSVVSSGETQYF. Written as DNA, the CDR3 is TGCAGCGTTGTTTCTAGCGGAGAGACCCAGTACTTC.

The J gene is TRBJ1-1, the V gene TRBV12-3 or TRBV12-4; 7 bases match TRBD1. Trimming cost V 6 bases and J 10 bases; bases outside gene matches: 8. CDR3 length equals 12 residues. The CDR3 sequence is CASRPQGWGAFF. The CDR3 DNA is TGTGCCAGCAGACCACAGGGGTGGGGAGCTTTCTTT.

In this sample, this clonotype turned up a few times. This rearrangement joins TRBV14 to TRBJ2-7; D gene ambiguous. V was pared by 1 base and J by 3 bases, with 7 bases between. CDR1 and CDR2 (germline): SGHDN, FVKESK. This CDR3 is built from 13 residues. DNA for the CDR3: TGTGCCAGCAGCCAAGTTGACGTCTACGAGCAGTACTTC. It encodes CASSQVDVYEQYF.

This clonotype was counted many times. V usage is TRBV12-3 or TRBV12-4 and J usage is TRBJ2-3; no reliable D call. The CDR3 runs 11 residues. Trimming removed 6 bases at V and 5 bases at J, with 6 bases between. CDR3 protein: CASSLGDTQYF. Written as DNA, the CDR3 is TGTGCCAGCAGCCTAGGAGATACGCAGTATTTT.

At least ten counts were recorded for this clonotype. J is TRBJ2-3 and V is TRBV20-1; TRBD1 agrees at 7 bases. In germline, CDR1 is DFQATT, CDR2 SNEGSKA (reference sequence). The trim removed 3 bases at V and 1 base at J, leaving 7 bases unmatched. The CDR3 loop spans 15 amino acids. CDR3 sequence: CSASSQGSGTDTQYF. The CDR3 bases are TGCAGTGCTAGCTCACAGGGGTCGGGCACAGATACGCAGTATTTT.

This clonotype was recorded many times. The gene calls are TRBV7-9 and TRBJ1-5; D gene uncertain. V lost 4 bases and J lost 6, with 10 bases in between. CDR3 length equals 13 residues. Germline-derived CDR1 and CDR2 are SEHNR and FQNEAQ (reference sequence). DNA for the CDR3: TGTGCCAGCAGCTCCCCTCCGGCTCAGCCCCAGCATTTT. This gives the protein CASSSPPAQPQHF. The full variable domain, completed using reference TRBV7-9 and TRBJ1-5, is DTGVSQNPRHKITKRGQNVTFRCDPISEHNRLYWYRQTLGQGPEFLTYFQNEAQLEKSRLLSDRFSAERPKGSFSTLEIQRTEQGDSAMYLCASSSPPAQPQHFGDGTRLSIL.

Ten or more counts support this clonotype. J is TRBJ1-1 and V is TRBV10-3; TRBD1 is a possible D gene (6 bases). CDR3 size: 14 residues. CDR1 and CDR2 (germline): ENHRY, SYGVKD. Trimming cost V 6 bases and J 2 bases, with 13 bases left between them. The DNA for the CDR3 is TGTGCCATCAGACCGGACAGCTTTAACACTGAAGCTTTCTTT. Translation: CAIRPDSFNTEAFF.

The V call is TRBV20-1, the J call TRBJ2-3; the match to TRBD1 covers 10 bases. Germline CDR1 and CDR2: DFQATT and SNEGSKA (reference sequence). The CDR3 covers 15 residues. V dropped 5 bases and J dropped 6; count of bases not matched to a gene: 11. The CDR3 nucleotides read TGCAGTGCTGGACAACTAGCGGACAGGGGGGATACGCAGTATTTT. Translating it yields CSAGQLADRGDTQYF.

This clonotype was detected ten times or more. V is TRBV28 and J is TRBJ1-2; no firm D call. Trimming took 11 bases from V and 0 from J, leaving 10 bases between them. Germline V gives CDR1 MDHEN, CDR2 SYDVKM. This CDR3 has 12 residues. This CDR3 is CAARPANYGYTF. Written as DNA, the CDR3 is TGTGCCGCACGACCTGCTAACTATGGCTACACCTTC.

This clonotype was detected ten times or more. This sequence joins TRBV29-1 and TRBJ2-3; D perhaps matches TRBD1 (7 bases). The length of the CDR3 is 11 residues. Trimming pared 8 bases from V and 4 bases from J, leaving 10 bases between. In germline, CDR1 is SQVTM, CDR2 ANQGSEA. The DNA for the CDR3 is TGCAGCTCCAGGGGGGCAGATACGCAGTATTTT. Protein: CSSRGADTQYF.

This clonotype was observed a handful of times. This chain connects TRBV12-3 or TRBV12-4 to TRBJ1-1; no clear D. The V gene lost 3 bases and the J gene lost 2 bases, with 7 bases spanning the gap. CDR3 length equals 13 residues. CDR3 sequence (DNA): TGTGCCAGCAGTTTCCAACCTAACACTGAAGCTTTCTTT. This codes for CASSFQPNTEAFF.

This clonotype was seen ten or more times. The chain couples TRBV12-3 or TRBV12-4 to TRBJ2-3; D unclear. The V end lost 7 bases, the J end lost 4 bases, and 15 bases lay between the germline ends. This CDR3 is built from 14 residues. The CDR3 reads CASTSVLGSDTQYF. CDR3 DNA: TGTGCCAGCACCTCCGTGCTAGGGTCAGATACGCAGTATTTT.

This clonotype was observed many times. The V call is TRBV7-2, the J call TRBJ2-5; a weak D match, TRBD2 (7 bases). The CDR3 has 14 amino acids. V was clipped by 3 bases and J by 5 bases, with 13 bases between them. Germline values: CDR1 SGHTA, CDR2 FQGNSA. CDR3 amino acids: CASSFAGAGETQYF. CDR3 sequence (DNA): TGTGCCAGCAGCTTTGCGGGGGCGGGGGAGACCCAGTACTTC. Full variable domain (remainder filled in from reference TRBV7-2 and TRBJ2-5): GAGVSQSPSNKVTEKGKDVELRCDPISGHTALYWYRQSLGQGLEFLIYFQGNSAPDKSGLPSDRFSAERTGGSVSTLTIQRTQQEDSAVYLCASSFAGAGETQYFGPGTRLLVL.

The chain has TRBV2 and TRBJ2-2; tentatively, D is TRBD1 (5 bases). CDR3 length: 14 amino acids. V gave up 7 bases and J gave up 4 bases, with 13 bases separating them. From germline, CDR1 is SNHLY and CDR2 FYNNEI. The CDR3 spells CASIGQGFTGELFF. The CDR3 DNA is TGTGCCAGCATCGGCCAGGGATTCACCGGGGAGCTGTTTTTT.

This clonotype was recorded many times. The V gene is TRBV20-1, the J gene TRBJ1-3; D perhaps matches TRBD1 (5 bases). This CDR3 region has 13 residues. V was pared by 4 bases and J by 0 bases, with 7 bases between. Germline CDR1 is DFQATT and CDR2 is SNEGSKA (reference sequence). The CDR3: CSATTASGNTIYF. The DNA for the CDR3 is TGCAGTGCTACGACAGCCTCTGGAAACACCATATATTTT.

V gene TRBV18 combines with J gene TRBJ1-4, with D uncertain. The CDR3 totals 14 residues. The germline V gene encodes CDR1 KGHSH and CDR2 LQKENI. Between the trimmed V and J ends, which lost 1 base and 0 bases, there was a span of 3 bases. The CDR3: CASSPLPTNEKLFF. The DNA of the CDR3 is TGTGCCAGCTCACCACTTCCAACTAATGAAAAACTGTTTTTT.

This clonotype turned up a few times. The chain uses TRBV12-3 or TRBV12-4 and TRBJ1-3; no clear D. V lost 1 base and J 0 bases, leaving 10 bases between the germline ends. This CDR3 region has 16 residues. The CDR3 reads CASSLGQFASGNTIYF. The CDR3 nucleotides read TGTGCCAGCAGTTTAGGACAATTCGCCTCTGGAAACACCATATATTTT.

This clonotype showed up many times. The genes are TRBV25-1 and TRBJ2-7; a possible D gene is TRBD1 (6 bases). The V and J ends lost 4 bases and 2 bases respectively, with 9 bases between them. Per germline, CDR1 MGHDK and CDR2 SYGVNS. This CDR3 has 13 amino acids. The CDR3 DNA is TGTGCCAGCAGTGGGGGGCCCACCTACGAGCAGTACTTC. Its translation: CASSGGPTYEQYF.

This clonotype was seen ten or more times. The V and J genes are TRBV10-3 and TRBJ2-7, with 7 bases matching TRBD1. This CDR3 has 15 amino acids. The J segment lost 5 bases and the V segment lost 1 base, leaving 8 bases of the junction unmatched. Germline assignment: CDR1 ENHRY and CDR2 SYGVKD. CDR3 sequence: CAISELDRPADEQYF. CDR3 in DNA: TGTGCCATCAGTGAGTTGGACAGGCCAGCTGACGAGCAGTACTTC.